The 13 T cell receptor beta chains below all came from one sample that was sequenced in a study of blood T cells in healthy people across ages. With a J-beta primer mix and a sample-barcoded 5' primer, a second PCR ran about 7 to 12 cycles. MiXCR was run by TCRdb on the 5' RACE reads, yielding one entry per CDR3 protein. The sample contains about 770,000 distinct CDR3 sequences, approximately 48% of which appear only once. Sequencing used blood. The receptors were sampled from a man aged 55 to 70 in good health.

Only a few counts were recorded for this clonotype. The germline gene is not matched at one end of the junction; a read error may be the cause. V gene TRBV6-6 combines with J gene TRBJ1-5, with D perhaps matching TRBD1 (6 bases). Looked up from germline, CDR1 is MNHNY and CDR2 is SVGAGI (reference sequence). This CDR3 spans 14 amino acids. CDR3 sequence (DNA): TGTGCCAGCAGTTACTCGGGGGGCAAACAGCCCCAGCATTTT. As protein: CASSYSGGKQPQHF.

This clonotype was seen only a few times. V and J are TRBV6-5 and TRBJ2-6; the D is unclear. Trimming removed 5 bases from V and 0 bases from J, with 8 bases in between. From germline, CDR1 is MNHEY and CDR2 SVGAGI. The CDR3 covers 15 residues. For the CDR3, the DNA is TGTGCCAGCAGTAAACAGAGCTCTGGGGCCAACGTCCTGACTTTC. This codes for CASSKQSSGANVLTF.

This clonotype has only a few counts. The V call is TRBV20-1, the J call TRBJ2-4; D uncertain. V gave up 3 bases and J gave up 8 bases, with 20 bases separating them. CDR3 size: 15 residues. Germline-derived CDR1 and CDR2 are DFQATT and SNEGSKA (reference sequence). The CDR3 sequence is CSARDFMGKRYIQYF. For the CDR3, the DNA is TGCAGTGCTAGGGATTTCATGGGGAAGAGGTACATTCAGTACTTC.

This sequence joins TRBV30 and TRBJ1-4, with 7 bases lining up with TRBD1. The trim removed 8 bases at V and 5 bases at J, leaving 5 bases unmatched. The CDR3 covers 12 residues. CDR1 and CDR2 from the germline V gene are GTSNPN and SVGIG (reference sequence). The CDR3 DNA reads TGTGCCGCCCGGACAGGCAATGAAAAACTGTTTTTT. Translated: CAARTGNEKLFF.

There are a few counts of this clonotype. This chain connects TRBV15 to TRBJ1-5, with 7 bases lining up with TRBD1. Germline CDR1 and CDR2: LNHNV and YYDKDF (reference sequence). After removal of 5 bases from V and 1 base from J, the junction contained 14 bases not matched to a gene. The CDR3 extends over 18 amino acids. The CDR3 nucleotides read TGTGCCACCAGCGAAACATGGGTGTGGACAGGCAGCAATCAGCCCCAGCATTTT. This sequence encodes CATSETWVWTGSNQPQHF.

The chain combines TRBV20-1 with TRBJ2-4; D possibly uses TRBD1 or TRBD2 (5 bases each). CDR3 length equals 14 residues. Germline CDR1 DFQATT, CDR2 SNEGSKA (reference sequence). Trimming took off 6 bases at V and 3 bases at J, with 15 bases between the two ends. CDR3 in amino acids: CSAPGALNKNIQYF. The CDR3 DNA sequence: TGCAGTGCCCCCGGGGCACTCAACAAAAACATTCAGTACTTC.

The gene calls are TRBV5-6 and TRBJ2-1, with D possibly being TRBD1 (6 bases). Per germline, CDR1 SGHDT and CDR2 YYEEEE. The CDR3 sequence is 13 residues long. Between the trimmed V and J ends, which lost 1 base and 8 bases, there was a span of 10 bases. CDR3 sequence: CASSLYRDDEQFF. The CDR3 nucleotides are TGTGCCAGCAGCTTGTACAGGGACGATGAGCAGTTCTTC.

The chain employs TRBV20-1 and TRBJ2-7, with TRBD1 as a possible D gene (7 bases). This CDR3 spans 15 amino acids. V was shortened by 3 bases and J by 2 bases, with 17 bases between the two germline ends. Germline V gene data show CDR1 as DFQATT and CDR2 as SNEGSKA (reference sequence). The CDR3 sequence: CSASGAQGRPYEQYF. CDR3 bases: TGCAGTGCTAGTGGGGCACAGGGGAGGCCCTACGAGCAGTACTTC.

This clonotype was seen a single time. V usage is TRBV15 and J usage is TRBJ2-2, with unresolved D. This CDR3 region has 12 residues. Trimming left V 5 bases short and J 2 bases short, with 3 bases between. The germline CDR1 and CDR2 sequences are LNHNV and YYDKDF (reference sequence). CDR3 loop: CATSLNTGELFF. Written as DNA, the CDR3 is TGTGCCACCAGCTTAAACACCGGGGAGCTGTTTTTT. Full variable domain (rest looked up from reference TRBV15 and TRBJ2-2): DAMVIQNPRYQVTQFGKPVTLSCSQTLNHNVMYWYQQKSSQAPKLLFHYYDKDFNNEADTPDNFQSRRPNTSFCFLDIRSPGLGDTAMYLCATSLNTGELFFGEGSRLTVL.

V usage is TRBV30 and J usage is TRBJ2-7, with 9 bases that match TRBD1. The junction had 4 bases not matched to a gene; V was cut back by 8 bases and J by 2 bases. Germline V gene data show CDR1 as GTSNPN and CDR2 as SVGIG (reference sequence). This CDR3 is built from 12 residues. The CDR3 loop reads CATGQGTYEQYF. CDR3 sequence (DNA): TGTGCCACTGGACAGGGGACCTACGAGCAGTACTTC.

The chain joins TRBV4-3 to TRBJ2-5, with a tentative D call TRBD2 (7 bases). The CDR3 loop spans 16 amino acids. Germline lookup yields CDR1 LGHNA and CDR2 YSLEER. Trimming took off 1 base at V and 5 bases at J, with 17 bases between the two ends. The CDR3 is CASSQVSGGGRETQYF. The CDR3 coding sequence is TGCGCCAGCAGCCAAGTATCTGGGGGGGGGCGGGAGACCCAGTACTTC.

J is TRBJ1-1 and V is TRBV4-3; D is uncertain. CDR3 length: 14 amino acids. V was pared by 0 bases and J by 1 base, with 6 bases between. CDR1 and CDR2 from the germline V gene are LGHNA and YSLEER. DNA of the CDR3: TGCGCCAGCAGCCAAGAATGGGCGAACACTGAAGCTTTCTTT. Its translation is CASSQEWANTEAFF.

This rearrangement joins TRBV15 to TRBJ1-2; 7 nucleotides agree with TRBD1. V lost 1 base to trimming and J lost 8 bases; unmatched junction nucleotides: 10. The germline gives CDR1 LNHNV, CDR2 YYDKDF (reference sequence). CDR3 length: 15 residues. The CDR3 sequence: CATSRVTGDVRGYTF. CDR3 DNA sequence: TGTGCCACCAGCAGAGTAACAGGGGATGTAAGAGGCTACACCTTC.